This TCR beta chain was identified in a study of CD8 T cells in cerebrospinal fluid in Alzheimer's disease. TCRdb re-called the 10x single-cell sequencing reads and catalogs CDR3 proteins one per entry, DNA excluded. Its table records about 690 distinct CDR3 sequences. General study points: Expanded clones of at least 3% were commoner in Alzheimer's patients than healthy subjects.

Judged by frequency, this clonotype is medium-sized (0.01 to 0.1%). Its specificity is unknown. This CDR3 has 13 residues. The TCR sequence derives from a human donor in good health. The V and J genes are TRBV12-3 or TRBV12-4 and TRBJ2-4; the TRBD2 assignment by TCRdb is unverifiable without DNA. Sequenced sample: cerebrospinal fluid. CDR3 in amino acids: CASSPYERAPQYF.